These 14 T cell receptor beta chains were sequenced from one sample in a study of blood T cells in healthy people across ages. Through a sample-barcoded 5' primer and a J-beta primer mix, a second PCR was run for roughly 7 to 11 cycles. MiXCR was run by TCRdb on the 5' RACE reads, yielding one entry per CDR3 protein. The table records hundreds of thousands of distinct CDR3 sequences, under 65% of them present only once. Sample: blood. The receptor source for this set is a man aged 60-69 years in good health.

The chain carries TRBV24-1 and TRBJ2-7, with D tentatively TRBD2 (7 bases). TRBJ2-5 explains the end of the DNA better; the J call may be wrong. The germline V gene encodes CDR1 KGHDR and CDR2 SFDVKD. The CDR3 is made up of 13 amino acids. CDR3 loop: CATSEGGSETQYF. For the CDR3, the DNA is TGTGCCACCAGCGAGGGGGGGTCTGAGACCCAGTACTTC.

This rearrangement joins TRBV29-1 to TRBJ2-2; weak D call: TRBD1 (5 bases). Germline V gene lookup returns CDR1 SQVTM and CDR2 ANQGSEA. CDR3 length equals 13 residues. Trimming left V 8 bases short and J 3 bases short, with 13 bases between. The CDR3 here is CSLREQDTGELFF. The CDR3 nucleotides are TGCAGCCTCCGCGAACAGGACACCGGGGAGCTGTTTTTT.

Comments on this clonotype: A junction boundary mismatches the germline segment, possibly from a read error. The J gene is TRBJ2-5, the V gene TRBV20-1; 7 bases agree with TRBD1. TRBJ2-7 explains the end of the DNA better; the J call may be wrong. The germline gives CDR1 DFQATT, CDR2 SNEGSKA (reference sequence). The CDR3 extends over 12 amino acids. The DNA for the CDR3 is TGTAGTGCTACCACAGGGGTTGGCGAGCAGTACTTC. Residues: CSATTGVGEQYF.

This clonotype has a handful of counts. The chain is built from TRBV9 and TRBJ2-3; TRBD2 matches 14 bases. The length of the CDR3 is 16 residues. The V gene end was trimmed by 4 bases and the J gene end by 6 bases; junction bases not matched to a gene: 7. Per germline, CDR1 SGDLS and CDR2 YYNGEE. CDR3 residues: CASSPLTSGGADTQYF. As DNA, the CDR3 is TGTGCCAGCAGCCCCCTGACTAGCGGGGGGGCGGATACGCAGTATTTT.

This clonotype was counted only a few times. V is TRBV14 and J is TRBJ1-6, with D perhaps TRBD1 (6 bases). Trimming removed 4 bases from V and 10 bases from J, with 14 bases in between. Germline CDR1 is SGHDN and CDR2 is FVKESK. The CDR3 has 14 residues. CDR3 DNA sequence: TGTGCCAGCAGCCGGAACAGGGTTGGGTCACCCCTCCACTTT. Translation: CASSRNRVGSPLHF.

This clonotype has more than one count but fewer than ten. The V call is TRBV12-3 or TRBV12-4, the J call TRBJ2-5, with D hard to call. This CDR3 is 16 amino acids long. The V end lost 2 bases, the J end lost 4 bases, and 17 bases lay between the germline ends. CDR3 sequence: CASSLTASLRVETQYF. CDR3 nucleotide sequence: TGTGCCAGCAGTTTAACGGCCTCCCTTAGGGTAGAGACCCAGTACTTC.

The rearrangement joins TRBV7-9 to TRBJ2-1, with D perhaps TRBD1 (7 bases). The germline V gene encodes CDR1 SEHNR and CDR2 FQNEAQ (reference sequence). The CDR3 loop spans 15 amino acids. Trimming took 5 bases from V and 0 from J, leaving 11 bases between them. CDR3 nucleotide sequence: TGTGCCAGCAGCCAGGGGGGAAGCTCCTACAATGAGCAGTTCTTC. This translates into CASSQGGSSYNEQFF. Looking up the rest from reference TRBV7-9 and TRBJ2-1 gives the full variable domain: DTGVSQNPRHKITKRGQNVTFRCDPISEHNRLYWYRQTLGQGPEFLTYFQNEAQLEKSRLLSDRFSAERPKGSFSTLEIQRTEQGDSAMYLCASSQGGSSYNEQFFGPGTRLTVL.

The V call is TRBV11-2, the J call TRBJ2-5; D ambiguous. V was pared by 4 bases and J by 5 bases, with 8 bases between. The CDR3 has 12 amino acids. In germline, CDR1 is SGHAT, CDR2 FQNNGV. CDR3 sequence reads: CASSSRFETQYF. In DNA form, the CDR3 reads TGTGCCAGCAGCTCTAGATTCGAGACCCAGTACTTC.

This chain uses TRBV10-3 with TRBJ2-5, with 10 bases identical to TRBD1. The junction had 2 bases not matched to a gene; V was cut back by 2 bases and J by 5 bases. Germline CDR1 reads ENHRY; CDR2 reads SYGVKD. The CDR3 spans 14 residues. The CDR3 protein is CAISERGQGETQYF. CDR3 in DNA: TGTGCCATCAGTGAGCGGGGACAGGGGGAGACCCAGTACTTC.

The chain combines TRBV29-1 with TRBJ2-3; TRBD2 aligns across 13 bases. Unmatched junction bases numbered 1, after V lost 1 base and J lost 3 bases. The CDR3 loop spans 15 amino acids. Germline CDR1 SQVTM, CDR2 ANQGSEA. In DNA, the CDR3 is TGCAGCGTTGAAGCGACTAGCGGGGGGACAGATACGCAGTATTTT. This codes for CSVEATSGGTDTQYF.

This clonotype has only a few counts. The genes are TRBV5-1 and TRBJ2-7; a possible D gene is TRBD1 (6 bases). V was clipped by 6 bases and J by 3 bases, with 16 bases between them. The CDR3 length is 14 residues. CDR1 SGHRS and CDR2 YFSETQ come from the germline V gene. CDR3 sequence (DNA): TGCGCCAGCAAAGACAGGACAACCGACTACGAGCAGTACTTC. Protein: CASKDRTTDYEQYF.

This chain links TRBV5-1 with TRBJ2-7, with TRBD2 matching 7 bases. The CDR3 extends over 13 amino acids. Germline V gene sequence: CDR1 SGHRS, CDR2 YFSETQ. With 4 bases clipped from V and 6 bases from J, the junction kept 7 bases outside the gene matches. CDR3 sequence reads: CASSREDGREQYF. Here the CDR3 DNA reads TGCGCCAGCAGCCGGGAGGACGGCCGCGAGCAGTACTTC.

This clonotype was detected a few times. DNA for the CDR3: TGTGCCAGCAGCATTAGCGGGGAGGAGACCCAGTACTTC. It yields the protein CASSISGEETQYF. V gene TRBV9 combines with J gene TRBJ2-7; 8 bases align to TRBD2. The J call may be incorrect, as the DNA end agrees better with TRBJ2-5. The germline V gene encodes CDR1 SGDLS and CDR2 YYNGEE. The CDR3 loop spans 13 amino acids.

The rearrangement joins TRBV2 to TRBJ1-5; D is ambiguous. Trimming pared 1 base from V and 1 base from J, leaving 5 bases between. The germline gives CDR1 SNHLY, CDR2 FYNNEI. CDR3 length: 14 residues. In DNA form, the CDR3 reads TGTGCCAGCAGTGAAGGGCGGAGCAATCAGCCCCAGCATTTT. Translated, it gives CASSEGRSNQPQHF.